Listed below are T cell receptor beta chains from one sample, sequenced in a study of shared clonotypes between healthy human individuals. Generated by immunoSEQ multiplex PCR, the TCRdb table keeps only in-frame clones and is missing some. This table has millions of clones, roughly nine tenths appearing once. Material for sequencing was naive CD4+ T cells sorted from blood. Receptor source: a man between 18 and 35 years old in good health. Each CDR3 is given with its conserved first and last residue. D genes are given only for firm matches. Size values are once, few and many counts, or a class for expanded clones, and some rows have none.

d_call: TRBD1
v_call: TRBV30
clone_size: -
j_call: TRBJ2-2
cdr3_nt: TGTGCCTGGAAGGACAGGGGGAACACCGGGGAGCTGTTTTTT
cdr3_aa: CAWKDRGNTGELFF

d_call: TRBD2
v_call: TRBV6-5
clone_size: -
j_call: TRBJ2-3
cdr3_nt: TGTGCCAGCTCGTACGGGAGGAGGGCAGATACGCAGTATTTT
cdr3_aa: CASSYGRRADTQYF

d_call: -
v_call: TRBV18
clone_size: -
j_call: TRBJ1-1
cdr3_nt: TGTGCCAGCTCCGTGGGTGGGGGGAACACTGAAGCTTTCTTT
cdr3_aa: CASSVGGGNTEAFF

d_call: -
v_call: TRBV6-1
clone_size: -
j_call: TRBJ2-7
cdr3_nt: TGTGCCAGCAGTGAAATCCCCGAATCCCCTTCCTACGAGCAGTACTTC
cdr3_aa: CASSEIPESPSYEQYF

d_call: -
v_call: TRBV6-5
clone_size: -
j_call: TRBJ2-5
cdr3_nt: TGTGCCAGCAGTTACTCAGGGCATACGGAGACCCAGTACTTC
cdr3_aa: CASSYSGHTETQYF

d_call: -
v_call: TRBV25-1
clone_size: -
j_call: TRBJ2-3
cdr3_nt: TGTGCCAGCAGTGAAGGGGCTACAGATACGCAGTATTTT
cdr3_aa: CASSEGATDTQYF

d_call: TRBD1
v_call: TRBV30
clone_size: -
j_call: TRBJ1-1
cdr3_nt: TGTGCCTGGAGTCTGGACAGGCTGATGAACACTGAAGCTTTCTTT
cdr3_aa: CAWSLDRLMNTEAFF

d_call: -
v_call: TRBV12-5
clone_size: -
j_call: TRBJ2-4
cdr3_nt: TGTGCTTCGAATTCGGAAAACATTCAGTACTTC
cdr3_aa: CASNSENIQYF

d_call: TRBD1
v_call: TRBV28
clone_size: -
j_call: TRBJ2-2
cdr3_nt: TGTGCCAGCAGAATGCGGACAGGGGACACCGGGGAGCTGTTTTTT
cdr3_aa: CASRMRTGDTGELFF

d_call: TRBD2
v_call: TRBV5-1
clone_size: once
j_call: TRBJ2-1
cdr3_nt: TGCGCCAGCACACTAGCGGGAGGGTCCCTCAATGAGCAGTTCTTC
cdr3_aa: CASTLAGGSLNEQFF